Each of the 22 T cell receptor beta chains below was sequenced from the same sample in a study of T cell responses to AZD1222 COVID-19 vaccine. The table came from immunoSEQ multiplex PCR; TCRdb's copy has only in-frame clones and leaves some out. The sample records 85,000 to 130,000 clones, roughly 88% being singletons. Sequenced here: peripheral blood, sampled on day 0 of AZD1222 vaccination. The receptors shown here come from an adult in good health.

This clone appeared once. The CDR3 loop is CASSESGPTGLSSYEQYF. CDR3 bases: TGTGCCAGCAGTGAAAGCGGCCCTACAGGGTTGAGCTCCTACGAGCAGTACTTC. The V call is TRBV6-1, the J call TRBJ2-7, with TRBD1 as a possible D gene (6 bases). Deletions cut 2 bases from V and 0 bases from J, with 20 bases between. Germline V gene lookup returns CDR1 MNHNS and CDR2 SASEGT. CDR3 length equals 18 residues.

The chain links TRBV6-5 to TRBJ1-2; D unresolved. Germline V gene sequence: CDR1 MNHEY, CDR2 SVGAGI. The CDR3 loop spans 12 amino acids. Trimming left V 4 bases short and J 4 bases short, with 7 bases between. The CDR3 sequence: CASSSGIYGYTF. The CDR3 DNA reads TGTGCCAGCAGTTCGGGAATCTATGGCTACACCTTC.

The chain is built from TRBV15 and TRBJ2-2, with 10 bases lining up with TRBD1. Germline V gives CDR1 LNHNV, CDR2 YYDKDF (reference sequence). The CDR3 is 14 residues long. The V and J ends lost 6 bases and 6 bases, in that order; junction bases with no gene match: 4. As DNA, the CDR3 is TGTGCCACCAGGGCTGGACAGGGGGCCGGGGAGCTGTTTTTT. Amino acids: CATRAGQGAGELFF.

This chain connects TRBV25-1 to TRBJ2-3; 7 nucleotides line up with TRBD2. The V segment lost 6 bases and the J segment 3 bases; nucleotides outside the gene matches: 6. The CDR3 covers 14 residues. CDR1 is MGHDK and CDR2 is SYGVNS in the germline V gene. This chain's CDR3 is CASRGRESTDTQYF. CDR3 sequence (DNA): TGTGCCAGCAGAGGGCGGGAGTCAACAGATACGCAGTATTTT.

The gene calls are TRBV19 and TRBJ2-4, with D perhaps being TRBD1 or TRBD2 (5 bases each). This CDR3 region has 11 residues. Germline CDR1 reads LNHDA; CDR2 reads SQIVND (reference sequence). Trimming shortened V by 4 bases and J by 9 bases, and 7 bases separated the two germline ends. CDR3 nucleotide sequence: TGTGCCAGTAGTACGGGACCCATTCAGTACTTC. It translates to CASSTGPIQYF.

The chain couples TRBV10-2 to TRBJ2-7, with a possible D match to TRBD1 (6 bases). The germline V gene has CDR1 WSHSY and CDR2 SAAADI. This CDR3 contains 14 residues. V lost 3 bases to trimming and J lost 3 bases, with 12 bases between them. Here the CDR3 reads CASSETGKGYEQYF. The CDR3 bases are TGCGCCAGCAGTGAAACAGGGAAGGGCTACGAGCAGTACTTC.

The rearrangement joins TRBV7-9 to TRBJ1-2; TRBD1 aligns across 8 bases. V dropped 5 bases and J dropped 0; count of bases not matched to a gene: 8. Germline CDR1 is SEHNR and CDR2 is FQNEAQ (reference sequence). CDR3 length equals 16 residues. CDR3 sequence (DNA): TGTGCCAGCAGCAAACATGACAGGGGAACTAACTATGGCTACACCTTC. It encodes CASSKHDRGTNYGYTF. Complete variable domain (other parts from reference TRBV7-9 and TRBJ1-2): DTGVSQNPRHKITKRGQNVTFRCDPISEHNRLYWYRQTLGQGPEFLTYFQNEAQLEKSRLLSDRFSAERPKGSFSTLEIQRTEQGDSAMYLCASSKHDRGTNYGYTFGSGTRLTVV.

The chain joins TRBV5-6 to TRBJ1-3, with 8 bases that match TRBD1. The V and J ends lost 3 bases and 0 bases, in that order; junction bases with no gene match: 5. Germline lookup yields CDR1 SGHDT and CDR2 YYEEEE. The length of the CDR3 is 16 residues. CDR3 sequence: CASSSGTGTSGNTIYF. CDR3 coding DNA: TGTGCCAGCAGCTCGGGGACAGGAACCTCTGGAAACACCATATATTTT.

This sequence joins TRBV7-8 and TRBJ2-7, with 7 bases identical to TRBD2. The CDR3 is made up of 15 amino acids. Germline V gives CDR1 SGHVS, CDR2 FQNEAQ. V gave up 1 base and J gave up 0 bases; unmatched junction bases: 3. CDR3 sequence: CASSLERGPSYEQYF. The CDR3 DNA is TGTGCCAGCAGCTTAGAGCGGGGACCCTCCTACGAGCAGTACTTC.

The chain couples TRBV19 to TRBJ2-2; maybe TRBD1 (5 bases). The CDR3 is 14 residues long. Trimming took off 11 bases at V and 5 bases at J, with 18 bases between the two ends. CDR1 LNHDA and CDR2 SQIVND come from the germline V gene (reference sequence). Here the CDR3 reads CAGHRGLVTGELFF. The CDR3 DNA sequence: TGTGCCGGACATAGGGGCTTGGTGACCGGGGAGCTGTTTTTT.

The CDR3 DNA is TGTGCCAGTAGTATGACTAGCGGGAGAAAGAATGAGCAGTTCTTC. Protein product: CASSMTSGRKNEQFF. The V gene is TRBV19, the J gene TRBJ2-1, with 12 bases that match TRBD2. J lost 7 bases, V lost 3 bases, and 4 bases had no gene match. The CDR3 runs 15 residues. Germline V gene data show CDR1 as LNHDA and CDR2 as SQIVND (reference sequence).

V usage is TRBV5-1 and J usage is TRBJ1-1; possibly TRBD1 for D (5 bases). The CDR3 has 15 amino acids. Germline V gene lookup returns CDR1 SGHRS and CDR2 YFSETQ. Trimming took 1 base from V and 4 from J, leaving 14 bases between them. The CDR3: CASSLRTGTGTEAFF. The CDR3 DNA is TGCGCCAGCAGCTTGAGGACCGGGACGGGCACTGAAGCTTTCTTT.

The chain has TRBV6-5 and TRBJ1-1; 8 bases agree with TRBD1. Germline V gene data show CDR1 as MNHEY and CDR2 as SVGAGI. This CDR3 is built from 12 residues. The V segment lost 9 bases and the J segment 4 bases; nucleotides outside the gene matches: 4. CDR3: CASGQGITEAFF. The CDR3, as DNA: TGTGCCAGTGGACAGGGCATCACTGAAGCTTTCTTT.

The V and J genes are TRBV12-3 or TRBV12-4 and TRBJ1-3; no reliable D call. Trimming shortened V by 3 bases and J by 3 bases, and 6 bases separated the two germline ends. This CDR3 region has 13 residues. The CDR3 reads CASSLRGGNTIYF. In DNA form, the CDR3 reads TGTGCCAGCAGTTTGCGCGGTGGAAACACCATATATTTT.

The chain has TRBV28 and TRBJ1-1; unclear D gene. The CDR3 totals 13 residues. Germline CDR1 MDHEN, CDR2 SYDVKM. V was shortened by 2 bases and J by 3 bases, with 7 bases between the two germline ends. CDR3 sequence: CASSLEGHTEAFF. The CDR3 DNA is TGTGCCAGCAGTTTAGAGGGTCACACTGAAGCTTTCTTT.

The chain combines TRBV19 with TRBJ1-5; D unclear. Germline V lookup: CDR1 LNHDA, CDR2 SQIVND (reference sequence). Trimming left V 5 bases short and J 0 bases short, with 5 bases between. CDR3 size: 13 residues. The CDR3 sequence is CASSWGSNQPQHF. In DNA form, the CDR3 reads TGTGCCAGTAGTTGGGGTAGCAATCAGCCCCAGCATTTT.

Only one count was recorded for this clone. Germline is not matched at one junction end, which may reflect a read error. The CDR3 coding sequence is TGTGCCGGCAGCCATTCCTTATTGACCCGAAGGGCCACATTGGGCTACACCTTC. Its translation: CAGSHSLLTRRATLGYTF. The rearrangement joins TRBV3-1 (or the pseudogene TRBV3-2) to TRBJ1-2; no definite D call. This CDR3 has 18 residues. CDR1 is LGHDT and CDR2 is YNNKEL in the germline V gene (reference sequence).

The chain joins TRBV7-9 to TRBJ2-3; 11 bases are a match to TRBD2. This CDR3 has 15 residues. The V segment lost 4 bases and the J segment 2 bases; nucleotides outside the gene matches: 2. Germline-derived CDR1 and CDR2 are SEHNR and FQNEAQ (reference sequence). For the CDR3, the DNA is TGTGCCAGCAGCTCTAGCGGGGGGAACACAGATACGCAGTATTTT. Translating gives CASSSSGGNTDTQYF.

The chain has TRBV4-1 and TRBJ1-2; TRBD1 agrees at 9 bases. After removal of 3 bases from V and 12 bases from J, the junction contained 5 bases not matched to a gene. CDR3 length: 12 residues. In germline, CDR1 is MGHRA, CDR2 YSYEKL. CDR3 residues: CASSQGDREDTF. CDR3 coding DNA: TGCGCCAGCAGCCAGGGGGACAGGGAAGACACCTTC.

The chain employs TRBV7-9 and TRBJ1-2; TRBD1 might be the D (5 bases). The CDR3 has 15 amino acids. Germline-derived CDR1 and CDR2 are SEHNR and FQNEAQ (reference sequence). The V end lost 2 bases, the J end lost 5 bases, and 15 bases lay between the germline ends. The CDR3 bases are TGTGCCAGCAGCTTACTCGGCAGGGTTGGATATGGCTACACCTTC. Translation: CASSLLGRVGYGYTF.

The chain recombines TRBV5-1 with TRBJ2-7, with D tentatively TRBD1 (6 bases). Germline loops: CDR1 SGHRS, CDR2 YFSETQ. The V end was cut by 4 bases, the J end by 0 bases, with 14 bases between. The CDR3 spans 15 residues. The CDR3 sequence: CASSLDSTSSYEQYF. CDR3 in DNA: TGCGCCAGCAGCCTGGACAGCACTAGCTCCTACGAGCAGTACTTC.

The J gene is TRBJ2-7, the V gene TRBV14; D is uncertain. Germline V CDR1 and CDR2: SGHDN, FVKESK. The CDR3 has 14 amino acids. V dropped 4 bases and J dropped 0 bases, with 10 bases sitting between them. The CDR3 here is CASSPIGHSYEQYF. CDR3 in DNA: TGTGCCAGCAGCCCGATAGGGCACTCCTACGAGCAGTACTTC. Filled out from reference TRBV14 and TRBJ2-7, the complete variable domain reads EAGVTQFPSHSVIEKGQTVTLRCDPISGHDNLYWYRRVMGKEIKFLLHFVKESKQDESGMPNNRFLAERTGGTYSTLKVQPAELEDSGVYFCASSPIGHSYEQYFGPGTRLTVT.